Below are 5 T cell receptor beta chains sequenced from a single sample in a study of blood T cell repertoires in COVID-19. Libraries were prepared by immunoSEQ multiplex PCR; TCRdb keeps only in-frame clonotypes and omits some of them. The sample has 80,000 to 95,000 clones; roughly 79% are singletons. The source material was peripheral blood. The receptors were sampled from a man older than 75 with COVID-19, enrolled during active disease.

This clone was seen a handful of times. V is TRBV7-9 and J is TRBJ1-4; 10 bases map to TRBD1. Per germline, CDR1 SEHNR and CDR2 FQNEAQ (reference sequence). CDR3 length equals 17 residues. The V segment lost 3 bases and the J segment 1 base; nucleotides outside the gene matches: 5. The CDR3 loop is CASSLGQGIETNEKLFF. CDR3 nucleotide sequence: TGTGCCAGCAGCTTGGGACAGGGGATAGAAACTAATGAAAAACTGTTTTTT.

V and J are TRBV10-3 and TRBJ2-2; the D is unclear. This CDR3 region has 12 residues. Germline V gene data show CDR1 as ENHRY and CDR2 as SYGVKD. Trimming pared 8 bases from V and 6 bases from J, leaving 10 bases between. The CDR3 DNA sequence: TGTGCCATCTCTCCGGCGGCCGGGGAGCTGTTTTTT. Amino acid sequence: CAISPAAGELFF.

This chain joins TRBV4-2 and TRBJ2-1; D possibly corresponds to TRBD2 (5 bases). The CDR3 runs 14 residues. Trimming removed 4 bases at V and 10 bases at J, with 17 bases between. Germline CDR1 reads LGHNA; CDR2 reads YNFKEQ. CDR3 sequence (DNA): TGTGCCAGCAGCCTGGGAACGGGGAGCGAGGAGCAGTTCTTC. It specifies CASSLGTGSEEQFF.

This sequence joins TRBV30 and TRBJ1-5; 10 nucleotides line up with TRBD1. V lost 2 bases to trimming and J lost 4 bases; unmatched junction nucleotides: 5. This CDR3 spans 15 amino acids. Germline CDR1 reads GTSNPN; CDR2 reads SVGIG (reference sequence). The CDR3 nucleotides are TGTGCCTGGAGTCCCGACAGGGGGCCAAATCAGCCCCAGCATTTT. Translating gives CAWSPDRGPNQPQHF.

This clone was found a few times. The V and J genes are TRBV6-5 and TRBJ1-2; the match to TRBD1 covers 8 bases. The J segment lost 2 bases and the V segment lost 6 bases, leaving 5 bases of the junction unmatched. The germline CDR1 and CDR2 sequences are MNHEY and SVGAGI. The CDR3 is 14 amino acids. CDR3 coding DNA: TGTGCCAGCAGGGGGCAGGGGGCGAACTATGGCTACACCTTC. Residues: CASRGQGANYGYTF.